Sequencing of this TCR beta chain was carried out in a study of molecular identifiers for immune sequencing clone quantification. Library preparation followed earlier protocols using designated TCR primers. Each CDR3 protein is one row after TCRdb ran MiXCR on the PCR reads. The sample has hundreds of thousands of distinct CDR3 sequences, roughly 23% seen once; the top ten hold around 0.78%. Looked up from germline, CDR1 is SNHLY and CDR2 is FYNNEI. This CDR3 has 11 residues. Trimming cost V 4 bases and J 8 bases, with 5 bases left between them. The table lists this clonotype with a few counts. Libraries of naive CD8 T cells were made from 20,000 to 1,000,000 sorted cells. They used 10%, 30% or 50% RNA. Sorting selected naive CD8 T cells with a CD8+CD4-CCR7+CD45RA+ phenotype.

The rearrangement joins TRBV2 to TRBJ1-4; no clear D gene. The clonotype originates from a human donor in good health. Some libraries in this study had Jurkat cell RNA spiked in. Material: naive CD8+ T cells from blood, with Jurkat cell RNA spiked in. Subset indicated: FACS-sorted CD8+CD4-CCR7+CD45RA+ naive T cells. For the CDR3, the DNA is TGTGCCAGCAGTGGTATAGAAAAACTGTTTTTT. Protein: CASSGIEKLFF. Full variable domain (missing parts from reference TRBV2 and TRBJ1-4): EPEVTQTPSHQVTQMGQEVILRCVPISNHLYFYWYRQILGQKVEFLVSFYNNEISEKSEIFDDQFSVERPDGSNFTLKIRSTKLEDSAMYFCASSGIEKLFFGSGTQLSVL.